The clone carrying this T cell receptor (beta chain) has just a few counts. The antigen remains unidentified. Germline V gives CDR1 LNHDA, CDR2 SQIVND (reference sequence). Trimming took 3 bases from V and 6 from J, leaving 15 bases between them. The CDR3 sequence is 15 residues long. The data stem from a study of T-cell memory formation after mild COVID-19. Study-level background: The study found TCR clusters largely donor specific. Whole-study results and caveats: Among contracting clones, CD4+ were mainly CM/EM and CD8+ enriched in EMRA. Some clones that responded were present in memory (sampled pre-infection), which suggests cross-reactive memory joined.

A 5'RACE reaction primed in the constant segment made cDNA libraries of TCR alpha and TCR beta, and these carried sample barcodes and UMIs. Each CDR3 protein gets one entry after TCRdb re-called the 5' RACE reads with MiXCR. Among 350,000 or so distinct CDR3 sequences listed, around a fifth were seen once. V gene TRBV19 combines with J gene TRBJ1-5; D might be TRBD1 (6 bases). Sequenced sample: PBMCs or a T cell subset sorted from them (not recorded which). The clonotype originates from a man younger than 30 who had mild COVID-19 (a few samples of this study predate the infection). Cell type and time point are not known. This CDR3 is CASSIRSRGIQPQHF. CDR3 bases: TGTGCCAGTAGTATTCGGTCCAGGGGCATTCAGCCCCAGCATTTT.